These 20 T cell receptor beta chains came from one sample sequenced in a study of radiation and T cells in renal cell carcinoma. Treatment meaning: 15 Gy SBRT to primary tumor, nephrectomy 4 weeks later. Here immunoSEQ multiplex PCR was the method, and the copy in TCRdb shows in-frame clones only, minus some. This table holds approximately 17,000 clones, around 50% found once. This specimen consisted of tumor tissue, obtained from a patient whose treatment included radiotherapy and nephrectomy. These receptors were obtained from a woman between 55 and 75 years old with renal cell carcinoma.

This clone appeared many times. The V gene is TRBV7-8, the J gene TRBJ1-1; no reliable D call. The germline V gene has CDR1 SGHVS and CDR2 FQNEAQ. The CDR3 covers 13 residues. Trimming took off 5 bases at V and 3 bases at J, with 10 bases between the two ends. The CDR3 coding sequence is TGTGCCAGCAGCCCACGATCGGACACTGAAGCTTTCTTT. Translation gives CASSPRSDTEAFF.

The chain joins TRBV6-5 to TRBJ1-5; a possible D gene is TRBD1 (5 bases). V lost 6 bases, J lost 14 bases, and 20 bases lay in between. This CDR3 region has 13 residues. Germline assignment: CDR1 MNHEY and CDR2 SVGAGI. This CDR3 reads CASSSRGRNREHF. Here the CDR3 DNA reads TGTGCCAGCAGCTCGCGGGGCAGGAATCGAGAGCATTTT.

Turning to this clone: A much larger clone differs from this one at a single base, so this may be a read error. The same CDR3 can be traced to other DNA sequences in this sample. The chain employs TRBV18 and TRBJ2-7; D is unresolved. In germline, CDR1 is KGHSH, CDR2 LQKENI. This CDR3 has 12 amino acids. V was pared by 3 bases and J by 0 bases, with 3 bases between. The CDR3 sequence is CASSPNSYEQYF. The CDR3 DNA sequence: TGTGCCAGCTCACCGAACTCCTACGAGCAGTACTTC.

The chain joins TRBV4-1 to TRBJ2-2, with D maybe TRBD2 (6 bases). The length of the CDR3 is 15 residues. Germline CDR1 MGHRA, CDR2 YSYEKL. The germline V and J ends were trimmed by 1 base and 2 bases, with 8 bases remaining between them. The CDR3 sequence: CASSQGRANTGELFF. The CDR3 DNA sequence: TGCGCCAGCAGCCAAGGGAGGGCCAACACCGGGGAGCTGTTTTTT.

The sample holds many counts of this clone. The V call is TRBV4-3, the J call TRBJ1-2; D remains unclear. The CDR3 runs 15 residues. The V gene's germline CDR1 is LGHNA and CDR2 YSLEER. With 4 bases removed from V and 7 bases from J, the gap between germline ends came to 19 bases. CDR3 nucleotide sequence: TGCGCCAGCAGCCTGACCTCCAAAGCGAGGGTTGGCTACACCTTC. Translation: CASSLTSKARVGYTF.

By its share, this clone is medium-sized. The CDR3 region is CASSLAGPTPSSGANVLTF. The CDR3 DNA follows: TGCGCCAGCAGCTTAGCAGGCCCGACTCCTTCCTCTGGGGCCAACGTCCTGACTTTC. This chain joins TRBV5-1 and TRBJ2-6; D not resolved. The germline V gene has CDR1 SGHRS and CDR2 YFSETQ. The V and J ends lost 2 bases and 0 bases respectively, with 18 bases between them. CDR3 length: 19 residues.

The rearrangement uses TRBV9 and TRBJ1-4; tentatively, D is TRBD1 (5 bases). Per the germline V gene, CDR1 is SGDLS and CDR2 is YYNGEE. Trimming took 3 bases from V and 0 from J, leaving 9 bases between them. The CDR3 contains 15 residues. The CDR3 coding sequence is TGTGCCAGCAGCGGGGGACTCTCAACTAATGAAAAACTGTTTTTT. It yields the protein CASSGGLSTNEKLFF.

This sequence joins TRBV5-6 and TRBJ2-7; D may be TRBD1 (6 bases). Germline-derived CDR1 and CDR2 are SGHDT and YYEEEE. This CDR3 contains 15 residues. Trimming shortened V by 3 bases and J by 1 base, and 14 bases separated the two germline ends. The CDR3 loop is CASSSLDRLSYEQYF. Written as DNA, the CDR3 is TGTGCCAGCAGCTCCCTTGACAGGTTATCCTACGAGCAGTACTTC.

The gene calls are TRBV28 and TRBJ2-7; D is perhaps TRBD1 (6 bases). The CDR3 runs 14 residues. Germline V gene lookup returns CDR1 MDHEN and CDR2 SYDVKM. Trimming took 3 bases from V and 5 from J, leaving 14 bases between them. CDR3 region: CASSLRGLSNEQYF. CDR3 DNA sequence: TGTGCCAGCAGTTTGAGGGGGTTGAGCAACGAGCAGTACTTC. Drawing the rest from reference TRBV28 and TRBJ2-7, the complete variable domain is DVKVTQSSRYLVKRTGEKVFLECVQDMDHENMFWYRQDPGLGLRLIYFSYDVKMKEKGDIPEGYSVSREKKERFSLILESASTNQTSMYLCASSLRGLSNEQYFGPGTRLTVT.

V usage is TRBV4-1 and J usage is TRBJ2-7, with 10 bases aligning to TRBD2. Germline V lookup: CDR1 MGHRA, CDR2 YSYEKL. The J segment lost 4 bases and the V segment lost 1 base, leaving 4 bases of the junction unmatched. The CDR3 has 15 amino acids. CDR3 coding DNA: TGCGCCAGCAGCCAAGGTGCTAGCGGGAGATACGAGCAGTACTTC. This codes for CASSQGASGRYEQYF.

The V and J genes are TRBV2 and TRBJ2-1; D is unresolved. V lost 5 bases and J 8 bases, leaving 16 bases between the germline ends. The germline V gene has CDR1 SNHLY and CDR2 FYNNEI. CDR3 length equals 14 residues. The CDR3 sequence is CASSYLHGRHEQFF. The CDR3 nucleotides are TGTGCCAGCAGTTACTTACACGGTCGGCATGAGCAGTTCTTC.

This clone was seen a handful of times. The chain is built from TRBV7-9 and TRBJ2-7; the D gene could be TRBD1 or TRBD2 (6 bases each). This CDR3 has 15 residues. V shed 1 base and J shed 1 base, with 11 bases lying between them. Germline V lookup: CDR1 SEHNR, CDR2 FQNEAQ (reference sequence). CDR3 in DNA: TGTGCCAGCAGCTTAGAAGGAGGGGGGTCCTACGAGCAGTACTTC. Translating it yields CASSLEGGGSYEQYF.

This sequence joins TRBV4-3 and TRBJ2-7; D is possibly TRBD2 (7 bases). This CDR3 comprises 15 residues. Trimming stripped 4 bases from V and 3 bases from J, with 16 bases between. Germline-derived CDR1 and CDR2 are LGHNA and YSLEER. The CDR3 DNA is TGCGCCAGCAGCCCAGGGGCTAGCGGAGACTACGAGCAGTACTTC. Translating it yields CASSPGASGDYEQYF.

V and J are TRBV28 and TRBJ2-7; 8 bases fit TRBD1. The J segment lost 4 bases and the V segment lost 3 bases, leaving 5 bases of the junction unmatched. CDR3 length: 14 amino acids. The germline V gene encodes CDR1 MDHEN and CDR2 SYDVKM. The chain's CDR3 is CASSFTRGLYEQYF. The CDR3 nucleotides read TGTGCCAGCAGTTTTACCAGGGGGCTATACGAGCAGTACTTC.

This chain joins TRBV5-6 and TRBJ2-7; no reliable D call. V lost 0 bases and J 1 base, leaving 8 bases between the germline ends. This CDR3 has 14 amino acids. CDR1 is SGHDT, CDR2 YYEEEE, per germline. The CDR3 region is CASSLERNSYEQYF. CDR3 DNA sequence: TGTGCCAGCAGCTTGGAAAGGAATTCCTACGAGCAGTACTTC. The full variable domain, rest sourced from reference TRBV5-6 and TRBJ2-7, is DAGVTQSPTHLIKTRGQQVTLRCSPKSGHDTVSWYQQALGQGPQFIFQYYEEEERQRGNFPDRFSGHQFPNYSSELNVNALLLGDSALYLCASSLERNSYEQYFGPGTRLTVT.

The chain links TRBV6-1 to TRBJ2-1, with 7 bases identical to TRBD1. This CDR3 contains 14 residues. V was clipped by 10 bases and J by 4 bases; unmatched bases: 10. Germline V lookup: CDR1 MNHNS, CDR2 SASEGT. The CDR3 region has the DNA TGTGCCACCAACCGGGACAGCTTTTACAATGAGCAGTTCTTC. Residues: CATNRDSFYNEQFF.

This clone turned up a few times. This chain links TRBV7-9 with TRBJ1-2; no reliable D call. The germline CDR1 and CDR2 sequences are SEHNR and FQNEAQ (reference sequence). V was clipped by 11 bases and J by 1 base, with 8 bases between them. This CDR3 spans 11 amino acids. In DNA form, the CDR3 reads TGTGCCGCCGGAGTTAACTATGGCTACACCTTC. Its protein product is CAAGVNYGYTF.

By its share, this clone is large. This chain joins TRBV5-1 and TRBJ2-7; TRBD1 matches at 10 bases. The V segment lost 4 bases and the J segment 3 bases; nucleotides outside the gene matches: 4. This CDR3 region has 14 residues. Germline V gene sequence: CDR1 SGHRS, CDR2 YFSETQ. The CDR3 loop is CASSRTGGIYEQYF. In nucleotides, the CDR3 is TGCGCCAGCAGCCGGACAGGGGGAATCTACGAGCAGTACTTC.

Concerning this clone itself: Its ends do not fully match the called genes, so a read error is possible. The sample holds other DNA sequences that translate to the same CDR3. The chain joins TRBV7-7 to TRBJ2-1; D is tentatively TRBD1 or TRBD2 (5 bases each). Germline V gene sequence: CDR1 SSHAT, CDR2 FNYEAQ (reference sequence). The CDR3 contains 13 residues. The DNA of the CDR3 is TGTGCTAGCAGCACGGGACGGGACAATGAGCAGTTCTTC. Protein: CASSTGRDNEQFF.

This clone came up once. DNA of the CDR3: TGTGCCAGCAGTGAGAAGAGCTCCTACGAGCAGTACTTC. It encodes CASSEKSSYEQYF. V usage is TRBV25-1 and J usage is TRBJ2-7; D unclear. The V end lost 3 bases, the J end lost 0 bases, and 6 bases lay between the germline ends. The length of the CDR3 is 13 residues. CDR1 and CDR2 (germline): MGHDK, SYGVNS.